Below, 6 T cell receptor beta chains from the same sample are listed, as sequenced in a study of control samples from healthy donors and cancer patients. The assay was immunoSEQ multiplex PCR, and TCRdb's table has in-frame clones only and misses some. The sample has approximately 170,000 clones; roughly nine tenths are singletons. Sequencing used blood. These receptor sequences come from a woman younger than 45 in good health.

This clone was detected once. The rearrangement links TRBV29-1 to TRBJ1-4; the match to TRBD1 covers 7 bases. Germline trimming cut 7 bases from V and 4 bases from J; bases unmatched to any gene: 3. This CDR3 region has 12 residues. Germline-derived CDR1 and CDR2 are SQVTM and ANQGSEA. CDR3 residues: CSAGQVNEKLFF. The CDR3 DNA reads TGCAGCGCCGGACAGGTTAATGAAAAACTGTTTTTT.

The gene calls are TRBV10-3 and TRBJ2-7; D gene unclear. The CDR3 has 11 amino acids. Germline CDR1 ENHRY, CDR2 SYGVKD. V was trimmed by 5 bases and J by 4 bases, leaving 6 bases between them. The CDR3 region has the DNA TGTGCCATCAGTTCTTCTTACGAGCAGTACTTC. It translates to CAISSSYEQYF.

This clone was observed a single time. The chain has TRBV7-9 and TRBJ1-1, with 8 bases identical to TRBD1. The CDR3 runs 14 residues. Germline V CDR1 and CDR2: SEHNR, FQNEAQ (reference sequence). J was trimmed by 4 bases and V by 5 bases; bases with no gene match: 6. In nucleotides, the CDR3 is TGTGCCAGCAGCGACCCGGACAGGGCCACTGAAGCTTTCTTT. Translated: CASSDPDRATEAFF.

The chain links TRBV5-5 to TRBJ1-1, with unresolved D. The CDR3 runs to 13 residues. Per germline, CDR1 SGHKS and CDR2 YYEKEE (reference sequence). V lost 1 base to trimming and J lost 2 bases, with 6 bases between them. The CDR3 is CASSLWANTEAFF. The CDR3 nucleotides read TGTGCCAGCAGCTTGTGGGCAAACACTGAAGCTTTCTTT.

The chain employs TRBV28 and TRBJ1-2, with 9 nucleotides matching TRBD1. The CDR3 has 14 residues. Germline V gene lookup returns CDR1 MDHEN and CDR2 SYDVKM. Losses at the gene ends were 5 bases for V and 7 bases for J; bases not matched to a gene: 8. The CDR3 spells CASSPGQGVRGYTF. The CDR3, as DNA: TGTGCCAGCAGTCCGGGACAGGGTGTCCGTGGCTACACCTTC.

V and J are TRBV19 and TRBJ1-2, with a tentative D call TRBD1 (6 bases). This CDR3 is built from 16 residues. The V end lost 4 bases, the J end lost 0 bases, and 15 bases lay between the germline ends. Germline CDR1 LNHDA, CDR2 SQIVND (reference sequence). The CDR3 bases are TGTGCCAGTAGTAACCCAAACCGACAGGCTAACTATGGCTACACCTTC. As protein: CASSNPNRQANYGYTF.